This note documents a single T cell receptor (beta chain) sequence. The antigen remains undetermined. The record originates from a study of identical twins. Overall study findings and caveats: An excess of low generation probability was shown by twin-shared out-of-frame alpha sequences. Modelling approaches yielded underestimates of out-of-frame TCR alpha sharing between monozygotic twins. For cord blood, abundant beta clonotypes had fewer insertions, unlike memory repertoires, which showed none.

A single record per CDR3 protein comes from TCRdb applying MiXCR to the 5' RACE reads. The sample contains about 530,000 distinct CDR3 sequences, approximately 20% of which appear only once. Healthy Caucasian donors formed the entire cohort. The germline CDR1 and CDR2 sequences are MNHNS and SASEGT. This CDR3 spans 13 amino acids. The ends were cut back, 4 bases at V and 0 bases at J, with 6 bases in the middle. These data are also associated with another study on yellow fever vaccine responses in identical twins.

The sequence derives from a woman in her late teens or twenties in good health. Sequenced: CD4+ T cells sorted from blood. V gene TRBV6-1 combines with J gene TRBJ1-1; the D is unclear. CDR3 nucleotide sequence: TGTGCCAGCAGTGCCCGAATGAACACTGAAGCTTTCTTT. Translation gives CASSARMNTEAFF.